What follows are 5 T cell receptor beta chains derived from one specimen sequenced in a study of control samples from healthy donors and cancer patients. Repertoires were generated with immunoSEQ multiplex PCR, while TCRdb's copy carries only in-frame clones and drops some. The table records 100,000 to 150,000 clones, 75% to 95% of them present only once. Sample: blood. These receptors came from a man in his forties or fifties in good health.

V is TRBV7-8 and J is TRBJ2-5; D is uncertain. The CDR3 covers 15 residues. V shed 0 bases and J shed 4 bases, with 12 bases lying between them. Germline loops: CDR1 SGHVS, CDR2 FQNEAQ. The CDR3 sequence: CASSLAQDWVETQYF. In nucleotides, the CDR3 is TGTGCCAGCAGCTTAGCGCAGGATTGGGTAGAGACCCAGTACTTC.

The rearrangement joins TRBV4-1 to TRBJ1-3; tentatively, D is TRBD1 (5 bases). CDR3 length equals 14 residues. Trimming removed 1 base at V and 7 bases at J, with 11 bases between. Germline values: CDR1 MGHRA, CDR2 YSYEKL. In DNA, the CDR3 is TGCGCCAGCAGCCAAGGCGTTCGGGGGAACACCATATATTTT. Its translation: CASSQGVRGNTIYF.

The rearrangement uses TRBV30 and TRBJ1-2, with D perhaps TRBD1 (6 bases). V was trimmed by 4 bases and J by 0 bases, leaving 15 bases between them. Germline-derived CDR1 and CDR2 are GTSNPN and SVGIG (reference sequence). CDR3 size: 15 residues. As DNA, the CDR3 is TGTGCCTGGAAATGGGGGACAACGTCTAACTATGGCTACACCTTC. Its translation: CAWKWGTTSNYGYTF.

The V gene is TRBV5-8, the J gene TRBJ2-3, with 16 bases fitting TRBD2. This CDR3 contains 18 residues. With 4 bases clipped from V and 5 bases from J, the junction kept 10 bases outside the gene matches. Germline CDR1 is SGHTS and CDR2 is YDEGEE. In DNA form, the CDR3 reads TGTGCCAGCAGCCGACAGGGGACTAGCGGGGGGGCCATAGATACGCAGTATTTT. It is translated as CASSRQGTSGGAIDTQYF.

This clone occurred a few times. The V and J genes are TRBV4-1 and TRBJ1-6; TRBD1 is a possible D gene (5 bases). Per the germline V gene, CDR1 is MGHRA and CDR2 is YSYEKL. The CDR3 is made up of 19 amino acids. V lost 1 base, J lost 0 bases, and 16 bases lay in between. In DNA form, the CDR3 reads TGCGCCAGCAGCCAAGTTGGGGCCAGAGCCAGCTCCTATAATTCACCCCTCCACTTT. It translates to CASSQVGARASSYNSPLHF.